The present entry profiles one T cell receptor beta chain with its context. Its antigen is currently unknown. For the second PCR, which ran for about 7 to 12 cycles, a sample-barcoded 5' primer and a J-beta primer mix were used. All cDNA molecules were each tagged by a template-switch adaptor with 12 random nucleotides. TCRdb independently ran MiXCR on the 5' RACE reads; one entry per CDR3 protein. Of about 1.8 million distinct CDR3 sequences in the sample, less than 50% were seen once. The data are from a study of blood T cells in healthy people across ages. Study conclusions and caveats: A conclusive naive versus antigen-experienced comparison was prevented by the unsorted PBMCs.

Per germline, CDR1 MDHEN and CDR2 SYDVKM. The CDR3 is 11 amino acids. V shed 6 bases and J 13 bases; nucleotides not matched to a gene: 5. This rearrangement joins TRBV28 to TRBJ2-1; 8 nucleotides align to TRBD2. The sequenced sample consisted of blood. This sequence originates from a woman aged 40-49 years in good health. The CDR3 is CASRSGGRQFF. The CDR3, as DNA: TGTGCCAGCAGGTCGGGGGGGCGTCAGTTCTTC.